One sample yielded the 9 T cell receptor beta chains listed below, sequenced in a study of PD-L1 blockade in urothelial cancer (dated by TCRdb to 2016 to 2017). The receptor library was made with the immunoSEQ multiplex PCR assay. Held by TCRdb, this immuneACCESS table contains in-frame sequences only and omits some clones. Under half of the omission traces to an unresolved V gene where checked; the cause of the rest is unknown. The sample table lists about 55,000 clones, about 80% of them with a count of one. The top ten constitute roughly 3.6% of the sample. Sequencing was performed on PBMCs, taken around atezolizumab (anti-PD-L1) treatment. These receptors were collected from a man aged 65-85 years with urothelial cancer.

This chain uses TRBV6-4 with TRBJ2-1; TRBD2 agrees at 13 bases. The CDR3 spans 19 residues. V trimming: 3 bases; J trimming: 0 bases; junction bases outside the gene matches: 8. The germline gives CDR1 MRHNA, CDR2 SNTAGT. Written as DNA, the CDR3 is TGTGCCAGCAGTGAAACGGGACTAGCGGGGTTTAGCTCCTACAATGAGCAGTTCTTC. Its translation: CASSETGLAGFSSYNEQFF.

The CDR3 spells CASSFGTGSVYEQYF. In DNA form, the CDR3 reads TGTGCCAGCAGTTTCGGGACAGGGTCCGTCTACGAGCAGTACTTC. The V gene is TRBV28, the J gene TRBJ2-7, with TRBD1 matching 9 bases. CDR1 MDHEN and CDR2 SYDVKM come from the germline V gene. Unmatched junction bases numbered 6, after V lost 3 bases and J lost 3 bases. The CDR3 runs to 15 residues.

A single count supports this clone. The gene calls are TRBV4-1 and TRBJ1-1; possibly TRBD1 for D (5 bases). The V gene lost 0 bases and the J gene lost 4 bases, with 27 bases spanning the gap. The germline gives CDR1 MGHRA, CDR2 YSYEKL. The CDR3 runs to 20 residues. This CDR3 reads CASSQDFGTLWEAIGTEAFF. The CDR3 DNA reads TGCGCCAGCAGCCAAGATTTCGGGACTTTATGGGAGGCGATTGGCACTGAAGCTTTCTTT.

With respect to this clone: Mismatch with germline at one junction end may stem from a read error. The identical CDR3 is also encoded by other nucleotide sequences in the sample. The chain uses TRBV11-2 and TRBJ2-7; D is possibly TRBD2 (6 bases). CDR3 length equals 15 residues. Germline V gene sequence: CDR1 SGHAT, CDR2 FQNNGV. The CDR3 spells CASSLLRTTLHEQYF. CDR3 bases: TGTGCTAGCAGCTTGCTCAGGACTACATTACACGAGCAGTACTTC.

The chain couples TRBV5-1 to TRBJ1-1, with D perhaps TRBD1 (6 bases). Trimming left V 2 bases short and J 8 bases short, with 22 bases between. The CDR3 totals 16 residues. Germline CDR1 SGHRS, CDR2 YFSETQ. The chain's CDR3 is CASSLKGGVTGGEAFF. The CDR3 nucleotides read TGCGCCAGCAGCTTAAAGGGGGGGGTGACAGGCGGGGAAGCTTTCTTT.

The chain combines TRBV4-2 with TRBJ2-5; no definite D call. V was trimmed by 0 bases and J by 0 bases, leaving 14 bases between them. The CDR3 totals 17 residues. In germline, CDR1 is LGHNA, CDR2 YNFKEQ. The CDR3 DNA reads TGTGCCAGCAGCCAAGATGGGCAGGTACTGTACCAAGAGACCCAGTACTTC. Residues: CASSQDGQVLYQETQYF.

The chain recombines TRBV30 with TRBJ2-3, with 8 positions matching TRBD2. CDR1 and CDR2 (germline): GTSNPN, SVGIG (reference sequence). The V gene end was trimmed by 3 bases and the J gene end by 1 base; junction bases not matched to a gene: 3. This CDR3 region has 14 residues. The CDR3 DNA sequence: TGTGCCTGGAGAACTAGCGGCCGCACAGATACGCAGTATTTT. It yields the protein CAWRTSGRTDTQYF. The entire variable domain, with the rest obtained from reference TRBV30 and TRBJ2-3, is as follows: SQTIHQWPATLVQPVGSPLSLECTVEGTSNPNLYWYRQAAGRGLQLLFYSVGIGQISSEVPQNLSASRPQDRQFILSSKKLLLSDSGFYLCAWRTSGRTDTQYFGPGTRLTVL.

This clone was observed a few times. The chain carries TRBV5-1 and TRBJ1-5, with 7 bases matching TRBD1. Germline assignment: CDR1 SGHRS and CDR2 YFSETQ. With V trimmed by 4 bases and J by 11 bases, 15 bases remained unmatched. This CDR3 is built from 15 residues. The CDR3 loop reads CASSEGGQPGLAQHF. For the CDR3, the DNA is TGCGCCAGCAGCGAAGGGGGACAGCCAGGTCTGGCCCAGCATTTT. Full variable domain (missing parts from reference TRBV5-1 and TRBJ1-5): KAGVTQTPRYLIKTRGQQVTLSCSPISGHRSVSWYQQTPGQGLQFLFEYFSETQRNKGNFPGRFSGRQFSNSRSEMNVSTLELGDSALYLCASSEGGQPGLAQHFGDGTRLSIL.

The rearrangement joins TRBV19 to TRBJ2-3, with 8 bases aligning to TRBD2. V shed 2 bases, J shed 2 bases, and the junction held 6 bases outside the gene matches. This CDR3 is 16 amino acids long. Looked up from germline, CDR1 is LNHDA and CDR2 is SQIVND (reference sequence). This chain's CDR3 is CASSIPSGGSTDTQYF. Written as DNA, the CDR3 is TGTGCCAGTAGTATACCGAGCGGGGGTTCCACAGATACGCAGTATTTT.